This T cell receptor (beta chain) is drawn from a study of T-cell reconstitution after alpha-beta-depleted transplantation in children. During its preparation, the TCRbeta library received unique molecular identifiers. TCRdb re-analysed the PCR reads in MiXCR, keeping a single row per CDR3 protein. The table records about 610,000 distinct CDR3 sequences, roughly a tenth of them present only once. Trimming cost V 4 bases and J 8 bases, with 11 bases left between them. Per germline, CDR1 MDHEN and CDR2 SYDVKM. CDR3 length: 12 residues. This clonotype was recorded at least ten times. This TCR was recovered from a human donor who donated a stem cell graft to a child with acute myeloid leukemia. The sequencing used PBMCs from the stem cell graft donor, collected from the stem cell graft. The genes are TRBV28 and TRBJ1-2; D not certain. CDR3 nucleotide sequence: TGTGCCAGCAGTTCCCTTGGGGAGGGCTACACCTTC. Protein: CASSSLGEGYTF.